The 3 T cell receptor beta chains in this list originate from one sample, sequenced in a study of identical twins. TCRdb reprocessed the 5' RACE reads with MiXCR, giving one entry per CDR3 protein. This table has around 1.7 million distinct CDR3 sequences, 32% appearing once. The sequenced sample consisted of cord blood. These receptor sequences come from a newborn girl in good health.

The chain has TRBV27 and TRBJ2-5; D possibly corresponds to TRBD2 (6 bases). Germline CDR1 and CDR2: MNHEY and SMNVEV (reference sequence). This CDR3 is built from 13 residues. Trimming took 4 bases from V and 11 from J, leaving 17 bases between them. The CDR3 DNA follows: TGTGCCAGCAGTTCAAGACTAGTAAGGGAGCAGTACTTC. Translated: CASSSRLVREQYF.

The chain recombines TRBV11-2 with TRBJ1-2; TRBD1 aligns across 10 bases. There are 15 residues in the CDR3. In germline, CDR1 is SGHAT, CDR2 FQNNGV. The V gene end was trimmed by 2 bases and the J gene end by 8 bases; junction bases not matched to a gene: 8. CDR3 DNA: TGTGCCAGCAGCTTAACTCCAGGGACAGGGGCCGGCTACACCTTC. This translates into CASSLTPGTGAGYTF.

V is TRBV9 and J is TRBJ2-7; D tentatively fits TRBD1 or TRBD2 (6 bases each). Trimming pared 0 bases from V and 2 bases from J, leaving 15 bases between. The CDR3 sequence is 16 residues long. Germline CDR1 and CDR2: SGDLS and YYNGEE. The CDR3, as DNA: TGTGCCAGCAGCGTAGATATGGGAGGACAGACCTACGAGCAGTACTTC. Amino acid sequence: CASSVDMGGQTYEQYF. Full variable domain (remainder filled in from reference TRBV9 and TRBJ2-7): DSGVTQTPKHLITATGQRVTLRCSPRSGDLSVYWYQQSLDQGLQFLIQYYNGEERAKGNILERFSAQQFPDLHSELNLSSLELGDSALYFCASSVDMGGQTYEQYFGPGTRLTVT.